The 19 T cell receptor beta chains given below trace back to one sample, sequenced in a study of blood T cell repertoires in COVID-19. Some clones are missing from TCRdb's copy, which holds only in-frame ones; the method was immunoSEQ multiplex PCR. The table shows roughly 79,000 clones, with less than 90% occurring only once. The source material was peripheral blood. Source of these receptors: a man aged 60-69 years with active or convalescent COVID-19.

CDR3 in amino acids: CASSTGVNQPQHF. The CDR3, as DNA: TGTGCCAGCTCGACAGGGGTCAATCAGCCCCAGCATTTT. V gene TRBV6-5 combines with J gene TRBJ1-5, with 8 nucleotides matching TRBD1. From germline, CDR1 is MNHEY and CDR2 SVGAGI. The CDR3 is made up of 13 amino acids. After removal of 8 bases from V and 3 bases from J, the junction contained 3 bases not matched to a gene.

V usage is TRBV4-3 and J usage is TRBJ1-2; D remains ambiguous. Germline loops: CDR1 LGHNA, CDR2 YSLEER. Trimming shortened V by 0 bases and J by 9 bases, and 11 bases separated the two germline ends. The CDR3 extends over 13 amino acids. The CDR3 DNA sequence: TGCGCCAGCAGCCAAGATCCTCTGAGCAGCTACACCTTC. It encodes CASSQDPLSSYTF.

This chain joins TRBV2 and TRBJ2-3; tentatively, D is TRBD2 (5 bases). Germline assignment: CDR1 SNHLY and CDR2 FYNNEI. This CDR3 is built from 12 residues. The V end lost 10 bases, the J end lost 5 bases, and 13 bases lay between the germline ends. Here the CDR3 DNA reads TGTGCCACCCGAGAAGAGGGAGATACGCAGTATTTT. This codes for CATREEGDTQYF.

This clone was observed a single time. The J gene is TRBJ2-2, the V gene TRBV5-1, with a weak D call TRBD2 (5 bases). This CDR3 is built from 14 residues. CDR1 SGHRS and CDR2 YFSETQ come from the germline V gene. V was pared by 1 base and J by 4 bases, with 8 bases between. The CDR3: CASSLSGSTGELFF. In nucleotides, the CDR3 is TGCGCCAGCAGCTTGAGCGGATCCACCGGGGAGCTGTTTTTT.

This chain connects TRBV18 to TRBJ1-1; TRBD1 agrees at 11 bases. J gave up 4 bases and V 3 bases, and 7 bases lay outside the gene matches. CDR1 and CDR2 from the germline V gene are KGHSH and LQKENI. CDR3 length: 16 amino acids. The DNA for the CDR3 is TGTGCCAGCTCACCGGGGACAGGGGGGCTTAGCACTGAAGCTTTCTTT. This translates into CASSPGTGGLSTEAFF.

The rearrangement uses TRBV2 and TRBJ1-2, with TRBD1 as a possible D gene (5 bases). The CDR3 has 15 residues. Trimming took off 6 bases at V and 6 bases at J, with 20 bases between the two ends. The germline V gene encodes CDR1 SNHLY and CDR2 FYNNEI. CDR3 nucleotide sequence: TGTGCCAGCAGCCTAATGGGGGGTGCGTCAGATGGCTACACCTTC. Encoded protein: CASSLMGGASDGYTF.

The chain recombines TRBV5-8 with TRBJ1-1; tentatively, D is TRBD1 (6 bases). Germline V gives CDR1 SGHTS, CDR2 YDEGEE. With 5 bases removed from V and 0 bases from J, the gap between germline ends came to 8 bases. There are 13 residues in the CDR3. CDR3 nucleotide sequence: TGTGCCAGCAGGTGGGGGCTGAACACTGAAGCTTTCTTT. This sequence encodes CASRWGLNTEAFF.

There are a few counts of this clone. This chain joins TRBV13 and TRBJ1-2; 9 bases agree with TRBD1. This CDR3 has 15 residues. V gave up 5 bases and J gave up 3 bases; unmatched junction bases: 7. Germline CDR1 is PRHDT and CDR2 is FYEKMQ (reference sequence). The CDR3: CASSTPQGAYYGYTF. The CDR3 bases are TGTGCCAGCAGCACTCCACAGGGGGCGTACTATGGCTACACCTTC.

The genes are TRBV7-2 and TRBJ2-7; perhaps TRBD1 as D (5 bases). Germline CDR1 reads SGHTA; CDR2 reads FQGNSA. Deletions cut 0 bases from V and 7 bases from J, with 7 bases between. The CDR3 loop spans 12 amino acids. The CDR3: CASSLAGREQYF. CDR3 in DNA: TGTGCCAGCAGCTTAGCGGGGCGGGAGCAGTACTTC.

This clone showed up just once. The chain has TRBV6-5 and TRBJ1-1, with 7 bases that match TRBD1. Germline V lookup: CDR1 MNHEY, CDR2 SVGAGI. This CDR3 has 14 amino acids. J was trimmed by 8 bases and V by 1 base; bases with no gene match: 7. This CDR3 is CASSYYDRDDEAFF. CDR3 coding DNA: TGTGCCAGCAGTTACTACGACAGGGATGACGAAGCTTTCTTT.

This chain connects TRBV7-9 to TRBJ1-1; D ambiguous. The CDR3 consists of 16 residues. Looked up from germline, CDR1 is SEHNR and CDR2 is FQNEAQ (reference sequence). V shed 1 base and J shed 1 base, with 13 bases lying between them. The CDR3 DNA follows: TGTGCCAGCAGCTTAGGGGGAGACCCGGGGAACACTGAAGCTTTCTTT. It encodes CASSLGGDPGNTEAFF.

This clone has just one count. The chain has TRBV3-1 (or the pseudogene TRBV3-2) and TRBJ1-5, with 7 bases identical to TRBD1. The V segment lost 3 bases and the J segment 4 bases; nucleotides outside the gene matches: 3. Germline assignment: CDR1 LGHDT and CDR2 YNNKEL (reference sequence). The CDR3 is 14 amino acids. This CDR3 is CASSQGQPNQPQHF. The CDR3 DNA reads TGTGCCAGCAGCCAGGGACAGCCAAATCAGCCCCAGCATTTT.

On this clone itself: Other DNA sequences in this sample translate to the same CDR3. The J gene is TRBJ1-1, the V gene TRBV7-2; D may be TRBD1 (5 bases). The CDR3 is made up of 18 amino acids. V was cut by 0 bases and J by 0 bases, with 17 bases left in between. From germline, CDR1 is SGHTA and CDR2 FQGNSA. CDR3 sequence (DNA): TGTGCCAGCAGCTTAGCGTTTGCGACAGAGAAAATGAACACTGAAGCTTTCTTT. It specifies CASSLAFATEKMNTEAFF.

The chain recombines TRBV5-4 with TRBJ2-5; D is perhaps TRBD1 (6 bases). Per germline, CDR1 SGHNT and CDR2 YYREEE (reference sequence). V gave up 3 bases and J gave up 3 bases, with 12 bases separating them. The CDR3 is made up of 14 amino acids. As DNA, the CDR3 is TGTGCCAGCAGCTCGACAGGTCCGAAAGAGACCCAGTACTTC. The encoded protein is CASSSTGPKETQYF.

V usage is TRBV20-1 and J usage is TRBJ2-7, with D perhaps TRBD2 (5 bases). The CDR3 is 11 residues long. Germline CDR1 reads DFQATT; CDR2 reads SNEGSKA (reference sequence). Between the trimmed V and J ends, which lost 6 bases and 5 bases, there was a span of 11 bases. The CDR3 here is CSALDNHEQYF. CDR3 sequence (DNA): TGCAGTGCACTAGATAATCACGAGCAGTACTTC.

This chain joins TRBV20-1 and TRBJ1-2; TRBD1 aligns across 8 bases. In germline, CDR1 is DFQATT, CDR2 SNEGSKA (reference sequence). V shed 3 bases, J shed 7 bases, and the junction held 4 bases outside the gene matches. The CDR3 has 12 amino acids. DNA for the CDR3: TGCAGTGCTAGTAGGCAGGGGGCTGGCTACACCTTC. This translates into CSASRQGAGYTF.

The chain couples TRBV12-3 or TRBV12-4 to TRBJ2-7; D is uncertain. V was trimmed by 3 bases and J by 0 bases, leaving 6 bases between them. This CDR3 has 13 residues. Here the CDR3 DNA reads TGTGCCAGCAGTTTTGGCACCTCCTACGAGCAGTACTTC. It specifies CASSFGTSYEQYF.

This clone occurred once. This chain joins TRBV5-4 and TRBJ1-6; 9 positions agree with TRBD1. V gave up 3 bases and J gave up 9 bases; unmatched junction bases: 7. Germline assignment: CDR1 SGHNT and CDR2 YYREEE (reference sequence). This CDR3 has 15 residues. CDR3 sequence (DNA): TGTGCCAGCAGCTACATGACAGGGGGAAGTTCACCCCTCCACTTT. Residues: CASSYMTGGSSPLHF.

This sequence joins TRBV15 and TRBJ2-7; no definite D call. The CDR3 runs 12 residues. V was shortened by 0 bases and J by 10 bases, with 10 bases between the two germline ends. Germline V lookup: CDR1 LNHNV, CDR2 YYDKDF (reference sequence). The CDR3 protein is CATSRDVERQYF. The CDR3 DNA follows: TGTGCCACCAGCAGAGATGTTGAGAGACAGTACTTC.